This TCR beta chain was captured in a study of cytomegalovirus exposure and HLA in healthy donors. The study, taken as a whole, reports: The study recorded around 160 TCR beta chains that were cytomegalovirus-associated. Most TCR sequences proved rare, with some public TCRs found in many donors.

The donors were members of the approximately 120-subject validation cohort (separate from the approximately 730-subject first cohort). Points on this clone: Antigen unknown.

TCRdb's copy holds only in-frame clones and misses some; the assay was immunoSEQ multiplex PCR. The profile shows under 350,000 clones, 65% to 90% of them singletons. The CDR3 has 16 residues. The V gene's germline CDR1 is SGHNT and CDR2 YYREEE (reference sequence). V gave up 1 base and J gave up 2 bases; unmatched junction bases: 8. The specimen was PBMCs. This TCR was sampled from a woman between 18 and 29 years old in good health and CMV-seronegative. V gene TRBV5-4 combines with J gene TRBJ2-7, with TRBD2 matching 8 bases. The CDR3 DNA sequence: TGTGCCAGCAGCTTGCCCGGGACTAGGGGGGCCTACGAGCAGTACTTC. It is translated as CASSLPGTRGAYEQYF.